One sample yielded the 3 T cell receptor beta chains listed below, sequenced in a study of OX40 agonist ivuxolimab in advanced cancers. Profiling relied on immunoSEQ multiplex PCR, and the TCRdb table lists in-frame clones only, not all of them. There are 48,000 or so clones in the sample; roughly 90% occur only once, and roughly 43% lies in the top ten. This sample comprised CD4+ or CD8+ T cells sorted from blood, obtained in a trial of the OX40 agonist ivuxolimab. These receptor sequences come from an adult with an advanced solid tumor such as melanoma, head and neck, liver or kidney cancer.

CDR3 sequence: CASSSSLNEQFF. Here the CDR3 DNA reads TGTGCCAGCAGCTCTTCTCTCAATGAGCAGTTCTTC. This sequence joins TRBV5-6 and TRBJ2-1; D gene unclear. Germline V lookup: CDR1 SGHDT, CDR2 YYEEEE. The V end lost 3 bases, the J end lost 6 bases, and 7 bases lay between the germline ends. This CDR3 contains 12 residues.

The CDR3 nucleotides read TGTGCCAGCTCCTTAAAGGGTTGGAGCAATCAGCCCCAGCATTTT. Translating gives CASSLKGWSNQPQHF. The chain recombines TRBV27 with TRBJ1-5; no firm D call. The CDR3 is 15 amino acids. Germline V gives CDR1 MNHEY, CDR2 SMNVEV (reference sequence). The V and J ends lost 8 bases and 1 base respectively, with 15 bases between them.

V is TRBV6-5 and J is TRBJ1-2; 9 bases match TRBD1. CDR3 length equals 16 residues. The ends lost 0 bases at V and 5 bases at J; junction bases unmatched: 7. CDR1 and CDR2 (germline): MNHEY, SVGAGI. CDR3 in amino acids: CASSYSSGQGLYGYTF. The CDR3 coding sequence is TGTGCCAGCAGTTACTCGTCGGGACAGGGATTATATGGCTACACCTTC.